The clone carrying this T cell receptor (beta chain) is a singleton in its sample. Its antigen remains unknown. RNA isolated from unsorted whole blood supplied the blood RNA, with germline DNA also extracted. Starting material of around 490 ng total RNA yielded TCR beta cDNA via a constant-region primer. Modified slightly, ARM-PCR produced TCR beta libraries over three nested multiplex PCR rounds. Rounds one and two of PCR, each of roughly 10 cycles, were primed with TRBV1-TRBV30 forward primers and a C-beta reverse primer. TCRdb passed the multiplex PCR reads through MiXCR, listing each CDR3 protein once. Here the sample spans about 180,000 distinct CDR3 sequences, 50% to 75% being singletons. The record originates from a study of tumor-infiltrating lymphocytes in primary liver carcinoma. Across the study: Patients comprised men and women whose ages fell between 30 and 69 years.

From germline, CDR1 is SQVTM and CDR2 ANQGSEA. The CDR3 covers 14 residues. Trimming took 6 bases from V and 4 from J; bases not matched to a gene: 9. Overall study results and limits: Paired tumor-adjacent and tumor-blood samples overlapped less than tumor region pairs did.

The specimen sequenced was peripheral blood. This clonotype was obtained from a middle-aged man with primary liver carcinoma and hepatitis B virus infection. The chain combines TRBV29-1 with TRBJ2-1, with 7 bases fitting TRBD2. Here the CDR3 DNA reads TGCAGCGTCAGACTAGCCCCCCCGTACAATGAGCAGTTCTTC. It encodes CSVRLAPPYNEQFF.